Listed here are 5 T cell receptor beta chains from one sample, sequenced in a study of cytomegalovirus exposure and HLA in healthy donors. A multiplex PCR was run with 60 Vbeta primers and 13 Jbeta primers. Assay used: immunoSEQ multiplex PCR; TCRdb lists only in-frame clones, some missing. Of some 65,000 clones listed, approximately 78% are singletons. Sample: PBMCs. The receptors were sampled from a girl between 10 and 17 years old in good health and CMV-seropositive.

The chain uses TRBV30 and TRBJ2-7; possible D gene TRBD1, 6 bases. Trimming took 4 bases from V and 1 from J, leaving 11 bases between them. The CDR3 runs 13 residues. Germline-derived CDR1 and CDR2 are GTSNPN and SVGIG (reference sequence). CDR3 coding DNA: TGTGCCTGGACACAAGGGGGATCCTACGAGCAGTACTTC. It is translated as CAWTQGGSYEQYF.

This sequence joins TRBV10-1 and TRBJ1-1; D perhaps matches TRBD1 (5 bases). The CDR3 runs to 14 residues. Trimming left V 7 bases short and J 4 bases short, with 16 bases between. The germline CDR1 and CDR2 sequences are WNHNN and SYGVQD (reference sequence). This chain's CDR3 is CASKEGRVGTEAFF. The CDR3 DNA reads TGCGCCAGCAAGGAGGGGAGAGTGGGCACTGAAGCTTTCTTT.

This clone is a singleton in its sample. The chain recombines TRBV5-6 with TRBJ2-5; TRBD2 matches 9 bases. The CDR3 totals 16 residues. Germline values: CDR1 SGHDT, CDR2 YYEEEE. The V gene end was trimmed by 5 bases and the J gene end by 5 bases; junction bases not matched to a gene: 13. In nucleotides, the CDR3 is TGTGCCAGCAGGGACGAGGCGGGAGGGCCCGCGGAGACCCAGTACTTC. Its translation is CASRDEAGGPAETQYF.

This chain connects TRBV9 to TRBJ2-1; D is ambiguous. Trimming shortened V by 0 bases and J by 8 bases, and 6 bases separated the two germline ends. Germline V gene data show CDR1 as SGDLS and CDR2 as YYNGEE. The CDR3 length is 12 residues. In nucleotides, the CDR3 is TGTGCCAGCAGCGTAGAACTTCATGAGCAGTTCTTC. Its protein is CASSVELHEQFF.

The chain employs TRBV4-3 and TRBJ2-5; 9 positions agree with TRBD2. Germline V CDR1 and CDR2: LGHNA, YSLEER. The length of the CDR3 is 16 residues. Trimming removed 1 base from V and 5 bases from J; junction bases left unmatched: 8. CDR3 sequence: CASSQGAVAGDETQYF. CDR3 coding DNA: TGCGCCAGCAGCCAAGGGGCAGTAGCGGGAGACGAGACCCAGTACTTC.